These T cell receptor beta chains were read from a single sample in a study of regulatory T cells in long-lasting Graves disease. TCRdb used MiXCR to reprocess the multiplex PCR reads, holding one entry per CDR3 protein. This sample has 200,000 to 250,000 distinct CDR3 sequences, with approximately 16% found just once. The material sequenced was peripheral blood mononuclear cells (PBMCs), taken at new diagnosis, from a patient treated with antithyroid drugs. These receptors originate from a female donor with Graves disease. Each CDR3 is given with its conserved first and last residue. Each record gives: D gene, V gene, CDR3 protein. A D gene is named only where the DNA matches it firmly.

d_call: NA
v_call: TRBV20-1
cdr3_aa: CSASSGSDYEQYF

d_call: NA
v_call: TRBV9
cdr3_aa: CASSVAGLNSPLHF

d_call: NA
v_call: TRBV7-3
cdr3_aa: CASSLLADNTDTQYF

d_call: NA
v_call: TRBV11-3
cdr3_aa: CASSSGDTGELFF

d_call: NA
v_call: TRBV12-3/TRBV12-4
cdr3_aa: CASRAGFDSPLHF

d_call: TRBD2
v_call: TRBV24-1
cdr3_aa: CATSDPGTSGETQYF

d_call: NA
v_call: TRBV20-1
cdr3_aa: CSAGPNTGELFF

d_call: TRBD1
v_call: TRBV20-1
cdr3_aa: CSAARTGSGNTIYF

d_call: NA
v_call: TRBV19
cdr3_aa: CASRVSSLYGYTF

d_call: NA
v_call: TRBV6-2/TRBV6-3
cdr3_aa: CANRRTDTQYF

d_call: NA
v_call: TRBV28
cdr3_aa: CASSPSSKGIQPQHF

d_call: TRBD1
v_call: TRBV7-8
cdr3_aa: CASSLDREQDTDTQYF

d_call: NA
v_call: TRBV19
cdr3_aa: CASSRPDGLNQPQHF

d_call: NA
v_call: TRBV20-1
cdr3_aa: CSARDRSGVGTEAFF

d_call: NA
v_call: TRBV20-1
cdr3_aa: CSAPGGAGSNQPQHF

d_call: TRBD2
v_call: TRBV2
cdr3_aa: CASNRDAGGTNEQFF

d_call: NA
v_call: TRBV12-3/TRBV12-4
cdr3_aa: CASSPRGKGNQPQHF

d_call: TRBD1
v_call: TRBV6-1
cdr3_aa: CASSEAQGARTEAFF

d_call: NA
v_call: TRBV20-1
cdr3_aa: CSASGGNTDTQYF

d_call: NA
v_call: TRBV30
cdr3_aa: CAWKAGTLEQYF

d_call: TRBD2
v_call: TRBV14
cdr3_aa: CASTPGLAGLMGNEQFF

d_call: TRBD2
v_call: TRBV24-1
cdr3_aa: CATSRKRGNTDTQYF

d_call: TRBD2
v_call: TRBV7-2
cdr3_aa: CASSTTLAAQETQYF

d_call: TRBD1
v_call: TRBV9
cdr3_aa: CASSKSGTEDNEQFF